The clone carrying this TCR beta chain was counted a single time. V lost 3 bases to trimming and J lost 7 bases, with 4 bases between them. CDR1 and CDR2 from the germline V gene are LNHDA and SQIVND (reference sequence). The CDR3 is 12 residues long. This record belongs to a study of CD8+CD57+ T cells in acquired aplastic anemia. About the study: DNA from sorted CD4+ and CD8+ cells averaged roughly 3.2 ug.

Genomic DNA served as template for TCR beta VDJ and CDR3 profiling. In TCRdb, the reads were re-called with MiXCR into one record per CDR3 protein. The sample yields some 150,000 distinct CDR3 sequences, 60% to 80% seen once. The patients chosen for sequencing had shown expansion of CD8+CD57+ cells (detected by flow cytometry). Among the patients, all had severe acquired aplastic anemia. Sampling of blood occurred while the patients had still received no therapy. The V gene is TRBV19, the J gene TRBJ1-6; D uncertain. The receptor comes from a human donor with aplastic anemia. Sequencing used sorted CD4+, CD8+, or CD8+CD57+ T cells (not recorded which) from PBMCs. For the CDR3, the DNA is TGTGCCAGTAGTATTTGGAATTCACCCCTCCACTTT. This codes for CASSIWNSPLHF.